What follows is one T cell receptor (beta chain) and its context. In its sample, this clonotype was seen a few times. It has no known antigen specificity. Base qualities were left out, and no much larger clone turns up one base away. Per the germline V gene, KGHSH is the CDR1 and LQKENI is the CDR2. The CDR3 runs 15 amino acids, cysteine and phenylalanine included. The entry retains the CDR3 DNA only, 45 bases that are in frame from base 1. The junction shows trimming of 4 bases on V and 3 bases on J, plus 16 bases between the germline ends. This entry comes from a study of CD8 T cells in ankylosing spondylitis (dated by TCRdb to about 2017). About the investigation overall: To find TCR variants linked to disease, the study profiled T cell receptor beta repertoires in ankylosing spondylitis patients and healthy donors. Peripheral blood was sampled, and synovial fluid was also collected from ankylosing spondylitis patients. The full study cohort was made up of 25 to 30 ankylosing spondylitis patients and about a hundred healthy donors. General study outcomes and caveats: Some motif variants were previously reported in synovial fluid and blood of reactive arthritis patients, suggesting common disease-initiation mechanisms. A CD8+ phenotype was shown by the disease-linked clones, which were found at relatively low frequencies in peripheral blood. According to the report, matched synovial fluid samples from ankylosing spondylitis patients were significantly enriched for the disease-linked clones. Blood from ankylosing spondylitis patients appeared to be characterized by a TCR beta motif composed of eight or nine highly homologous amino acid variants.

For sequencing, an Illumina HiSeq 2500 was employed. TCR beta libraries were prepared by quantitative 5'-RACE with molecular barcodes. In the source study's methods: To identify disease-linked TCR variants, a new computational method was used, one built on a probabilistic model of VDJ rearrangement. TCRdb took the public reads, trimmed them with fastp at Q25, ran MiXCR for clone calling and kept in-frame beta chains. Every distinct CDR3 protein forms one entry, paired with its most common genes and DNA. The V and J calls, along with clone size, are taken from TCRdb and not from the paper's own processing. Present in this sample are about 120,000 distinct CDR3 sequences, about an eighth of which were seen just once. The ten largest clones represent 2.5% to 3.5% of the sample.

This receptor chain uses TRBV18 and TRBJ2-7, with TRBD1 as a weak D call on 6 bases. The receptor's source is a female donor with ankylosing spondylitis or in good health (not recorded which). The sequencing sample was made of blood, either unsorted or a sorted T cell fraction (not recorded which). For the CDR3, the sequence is CASSLTRDKNYEQYF. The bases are TGTGCCAGCTCACTGACCCGGGACAAGAACTACGAGCAGTACTTC.